The clone carrying this T cell receptor beta chain was detected many times. One end of the junction does not line up with germline, which may come from a read error. This entry comes from a study of T-cell reconstitution after alpha-beta-depleted transplantation in children. This CDR3 region has 15 residues. The V gene's germline CDR1 is MNHEY and CDR2 SMNVEV (reference sequence). TCRbeta library preparation incorporated unique molecular identifiers. TCRdb recomputed calls from the PCR reads with MiXCR, one row per CDR3 protein. The sample lists roughly 590,000 distinct CDR3 sequences, approximately 17% occurring once.

This chain joins TRBV27 and TRBJ2-3, with TRBD1 as a possible D gene (6 bases). This TCR was recovered from a human donor who donated a stem cell graft to a child with acute myeloid leukemia. Sequences were derived from PBMCs from the stem cell graft donor, sampled from the stem cell graft. CDR3 sequence: CASSLSVNHRDNLDF. CDR3 coding DNA: TGTGCCAGCAGTTTATCCGTCAATCATCGGGACAATTTGGATTTT.